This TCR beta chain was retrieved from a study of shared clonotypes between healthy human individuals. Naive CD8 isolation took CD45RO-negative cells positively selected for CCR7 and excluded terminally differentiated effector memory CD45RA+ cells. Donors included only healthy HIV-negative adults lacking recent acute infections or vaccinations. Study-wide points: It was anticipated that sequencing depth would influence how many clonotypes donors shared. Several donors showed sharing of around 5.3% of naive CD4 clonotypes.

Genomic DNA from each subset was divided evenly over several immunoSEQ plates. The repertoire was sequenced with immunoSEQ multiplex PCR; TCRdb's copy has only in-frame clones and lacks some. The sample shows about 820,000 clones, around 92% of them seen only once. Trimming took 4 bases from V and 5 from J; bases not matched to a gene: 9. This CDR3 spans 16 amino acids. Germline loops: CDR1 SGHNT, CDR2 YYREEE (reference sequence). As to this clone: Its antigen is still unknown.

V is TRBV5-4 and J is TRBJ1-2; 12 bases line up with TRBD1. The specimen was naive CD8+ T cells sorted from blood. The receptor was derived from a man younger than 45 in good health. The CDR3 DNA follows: TGTGCCAGCAGCAAAGGGACAGGGGGCATCGATTATGGCTACACCTTC. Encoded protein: CASSKGTGGIDYGYTF.